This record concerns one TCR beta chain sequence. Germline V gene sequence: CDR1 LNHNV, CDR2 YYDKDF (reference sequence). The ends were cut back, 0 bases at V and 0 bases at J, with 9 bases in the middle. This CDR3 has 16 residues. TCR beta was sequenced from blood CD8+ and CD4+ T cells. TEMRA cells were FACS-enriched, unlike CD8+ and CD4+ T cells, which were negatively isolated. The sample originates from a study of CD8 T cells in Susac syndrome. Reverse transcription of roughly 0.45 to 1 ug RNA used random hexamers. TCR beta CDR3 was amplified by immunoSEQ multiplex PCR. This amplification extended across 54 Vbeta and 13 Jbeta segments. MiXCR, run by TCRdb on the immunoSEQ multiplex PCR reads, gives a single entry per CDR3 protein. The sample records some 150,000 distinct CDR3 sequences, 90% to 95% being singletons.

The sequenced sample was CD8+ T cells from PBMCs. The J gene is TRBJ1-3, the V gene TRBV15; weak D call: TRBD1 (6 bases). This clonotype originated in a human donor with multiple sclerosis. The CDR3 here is CATSRDRGNSGNTIYF. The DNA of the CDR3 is TGTGCCACCAGCAGAGACAGGGGAAACTCTGGAAACACCATATATTTT.